The 27 T cell receptor beta chains below all came from one sample that was sequenced in a study of PD-1 blockade in classical Hodgkin lymphoma. Only in-frame clones appear in the TCRdb table, and some are missing; sequencing was by immunoSEQ multiplex PCR. This sample has tens of thousands of clones, with around 94% found just once. The time point is: cycle 4 day 1 (C4D1), after around six weeks of nivolumab. Each of the patients experienced relapse following autologous stem cell transplantation, and their brentuximab vedotin exposure differed. Sequenced material: peripheral blood mononuclear cells (PBMCs), taken before the fourth cycle of nivolumab. The receptors stem from a human donor with classical Hodgkin lymphoma.

This chain links TRBV6-6 with TRBJ1-5, with D tentatively TRBD1 (6 bases). V was shortened by 2 bases and J by 5 bases, with 7 bases between the two germline ends. This CDR3 comprises 13 residues. Germline V gene data show CDR1 as MNHNY and CDR2 as SVGAGI (reference sequence). The CDR3 bases are TGTGCCAGCAGTTACAGGGGGGATCAGCCCCAGCATTTT. Translation gives CASSYRGDQPQHF.

The V gene is TRBV6-5, the J gene TRBJ1-6, with no clear D. The CDR3 has 15 amino acids. Trimming pared 4 bases from V and 7 bases from J, leaving 14 bases between. Germline loops: CDR1 MNHEY, CDR2 SVGAGI. The CDR3 DNA follows: TGTGCCAGCAGTTTTGATCCGGCCCCGAATTCACCCCTCCACTTT. Residues: CASSFDPAPNSPLHF.

The chain uses TRBV9 and TRBJ2-3; possible D gene TRBD1, 5 bases. Looked up from germline, CDR1 is SGDLS and CDR2 is YYNGEE. The ends were cut back, 3 bases at V and 2 bases at J, with 13 bases in the middle. The CDR3 loop spans 15 amino acids. The CDR3 spells CASSADTTNTDTQYF. The DNA for the CDR3 is TGTGCCAGCAGCGCGGACACCACGAACACAGATACGCAGTATTTT.

The chain links TRBV2 to TRBJ2-7, with D uncertain. Per the germline V gene, CDR1 is SNHLY and CDR2 is FYNNEI. CDR3 length: 15 amino acids. Deletions cut 2 bases from V and 4 bases from J, with 15 bases between. The CDR3 reads CASSERTSPWYEQYF. Written as DNA, the CDR3 is TGTGCCAGCAGTGAAAGGACCTCCCCATGGTACGAGCAGTACTTC.

V and J are TRBV7-2 and TRBJ2-1; 14 bases align to TRBD2. The length of the CDR3 is 16 residues. J was trimmed by 9 bases and V by 0 bases; bases with no gene match: 4. CDR1 and CDR2 from the germline V gene are SGHTA and FQGNSA. Written as DNA, the CDR3 is TGTGCCAGCAGCTTAGCACGACTAGCGGGGGGGCCTGAGCAGTTCTTC. Translating gives CASSLARLAGGPEQFF.

This clone came up a few times. The chain employs TRBV5-6 and TRBJ2-3; TRBD2 matches 9 bases. This CDR3 spans 18 amino acids. The ends lost 1 base at V and 6 bases at J; junction bases unmatched: 15. Germline-derived CDR1 and CDR2 are SGHDT and YYEEEE. The CDR3 spells CASSLLGKTSGQRDTQYF. The CDR3 DNA is TGTGCCAGCAGCTTGCTCGGGAAAACTAGCGGGCAGAGGGATACGCAGTATTTT. The full variable domain, its missing parts supplied by reference TRBV5-6 and TRBJ2-3, is DAGVTQSPTHLIKTRGQQVTLRCSPKSGHDTVSWYQQALGQGPQFIFQYYEEEERQRGNFPDRFSGHQFPNYSSELNVNALLLGDSALYLCASSLLGKTSGQRDTQYFGPGTRLTVL.

The V gene is TRBV5-1, the J gene TRBJ1-6; TRBD1 aligns across 8 bases. The CDR3 runs 16 residues. Germline trimming cut 0 bases from V and 6 bases from J; bases unmatched to any gene: 5. Germline values: CDR1 SGHRS, CDR2 YFSETQ. The CDR3 bases are TGCGCCAGCAGCTTGGGGTCAGGGGGCGGTAATTCACCCCTCCACTTT. Protein sequence: CASSLGSGGGNSPLHF. Variable domain in full (rest from reference TRBV5-1 and TRBJ1-6): KAGVTQTPRYLIKTRGQQVTLSCSPISGHRSVSWYQQTPGQGLQFLFEYFSETQRNKGNFPGRFSGRQFSNSRSEMNVSTLELGDSALYLCASSLGSGGGNSPLHFGNGTRLTVT.

The J gene is TRBJ1-2, the V gene TRBV7-3; TRBD1 is a possible D gene (6 bases). Germline V gives CDR1 SGHTA, CDR2 FQGTGA. There are 15 residues in the CDR3. Trimming stripped 2 bases from V and 5 bases from J, with 15 bases between. This CDR3 reads CASSLSLDRNYGYTF. The CDR3, as DNA: TGTGCCAGCAGCTTATCCTTGGACAGAAATTATGGCTACACCTTC.

CDR3 nucleotides: TGCAGCGTGGAGGGACTAGCGGACACGACCTACGAGCAGTACTTC. Protein product: CSVEGLADTTYEQYF. This rearrangement joins TRBV29-1 to TRBJ2-7, with 11 bases lining up with TRBD2. V shed 6 bases, J shed 2 bases, and the junction held 9 bases outside the gene matches. The CDR3 sequence is 15 residues long. The V gene's germline CDR1 is SQVTM and CDR2 ANQGSEA.

This chain links TRBV7-9 with TRBJ1-4; D is possibly TRBD1 (6 bases). Germline V gene lookup returns CDR1 SEHNR and CDR2 FQNEAQ (reference sequence). V shed 1 base and J shed 8 bases, with 14 bases lying between them. The CDR3 has 15 residues. CDR3 bases: TGTGCCAGCAGCTTAGGCGGACAGTGGGGGGAAAAACTGTTTTTT. Protein sequence: CASSLGGQWGEKLFF.

This chain joins TRBV7-2 and TRBJ2-7; D not certain. Per the germline V gene, CDR1 is SGHTA and CDR2 is FQGNSA. V gave up 8 bases and J gave up 6 bases, with 5 bases separating them. The CDR3 runs 9 residues. CDR3 loop: CASGREQYF. The CDR3 DNA sequence: TGTGCCAGCGGACGCGAGCAGTACTTC.

There are a few counts of this clone. The chain combines TRBV25-1 with TRBJ1-5; D unresolved. This CDR3 is built from 12 residues. In germline, CDR1 is MGHDK, CDR2 SYGVNS. V was pared by 3 bases and J by 2 bases, with 2 bases between. CDR3 loop: CASSEGNQPQHF. CDR3 nucleotides: TGTGCCAGCAGTGAGGGCAATCAGCCCCAGCATTTT.

The chain carries TRBV19 and TRBJ2-1, with a possible D match to TRBD2 (5 bases). CDR3 length equals 18 residues. Germline loops: CDR1 LNHDA, CDR2 SQIVND (reference sequence). V was pared by 5 bases and J by 5 bases, with 25 bases between. The DNA for the CDR3 is TGTGCCAGTAGTGGAGTAGCGTCGGCCCTCCATACAAACAATGAGCAGTTCTTC. It yields the protein CASSGVASALHTNNEQFF.

This chain joins TRBV28 and TRBJ2-3, with 7 positions matching TRBD1. The CDR3 length is 17 residues. CDR1 and CDR2 (germline): MDHEN, SYDVKM. V shed 3 bases and J 6 bases; nucleotides not matched to a gene: 15. Here the CDR3 reads CASSFISPGQRADTQYF. CDR3 DNA: TGTGCCAGCAGTTTTATATCCCCGGGACAGCGCGCCGATACGCAGTATTTT.

V usage is TRBV11-3 and J usage is TRBJ2-2; D remains ambiguous. The CDR3 spans 13 residues. Trimming pared 2 bases from V and 6 bases from J, leaving 7 bases between. Germline V lookup: CDR1 SGHNT, CDR2 YENEEA. CDR3 loop: CASSLRDPGELFF. CDR3 in DNA: TGTGCCAGCAGCTTAAGGGATCCCGGGGAGCTGTTTTTT.

The rearrangement uses TRBV6-1 and TRBJ2-2; 7 bases agree with TRBD1. Germline CDR1 MNHNS, CDR2 SASEGT. This CDR3 has 14 residues. Unmatched junction bases numbered 2, after V lost 6 bases and J lost 1 base. CDR3 region: CASRGTVNTGELFF. For the CDR3, the DNA is TGTGCCAGCAGAGGGACAGTGAACACCGGGGAGCTGTTTTTT.

This chain joins TRBV9 and TRBJ2-7, with TRBD2 as a possible D gene (6 bases). This CDR3 comprises 14 residues. The germline gives CDR1 SGDLS, CDR2 YYNGEE. Trimming shortened V by 0 bases and J by 6 bases, and 13 bases separated the two germline ends. CDR3 bases: TGTGCCAGCAGCGTAGCTCTGGCGGGACCCGAGCAGTACTTC. Protein: CASSVALAGPEQYF.

The rearrangement uses TRBV4-1 and TRBJ1-5; 7 bases are a match to TRBD1. Losses at the gene ends were 1 base for V and 2 bases for J; bases not matched to a gene: 2. This CDR3 spans 15 amino acids. CDR1 and CDR2 from the germline V gene are MGHRA and YSYEKL. The CDR3, as DNA: TGCGCCAGCAGCCAAGTCCAGGGGGGCAATCAGCCCCAGCATTTT. Protein: CASSQVQGGNQPQHF.

The sample holds one count of this clone. The V call is TRBV6-5, the J call TRBJ1-2; 9 bases are a match to TRBD1. V trimming: 5 bases; J trimming: 1 base; junction bases outside the gene matches: 5. Per the germline V gene, CDR1 is MNHEY and CDR2 is SVGAGI. This CDR3 is 15 amino acids long. CDR3 sequence: CASSLRTGVNYGYTF. The CDR3 DNA is TGTGCCAGCAGTCTTCGGACAGGGGTTAACTATGGCTACACCTTC.

This chain uses TRBV29-1 with TRBJ1-1, with 7 bases fitting TRBD1. Per the germline V gene, CDR1 is SQVTM and CDR2 is ANQGSEA. The CDR3 consists of 14 residues. Germline trimming cut 4 bases from V and 0 bases from J; bases unmatched to any gene: 5. The CDR3 here is CSVGRQGMNTEAFF. The CDR3 DNA reads as TGCAGCGTTGGACGACAGGGAATGAACACTGAAGCTTTCTTT.

The chain uses TRBV29-1 and TRBJ2-7; the D call may be TRBD1 or TRBD2 (5 bases each). The CDR3 is 12 amino acids. Germline CDR1 is SQVTM and CDR2 is ANQGSEA. V was pared by 5 bases and J by 4 bases, with 12 bases between. CDR3 sequence reads: CSVLRDPYEQYF. The CDR3, as DNA: TGCAGCGTTTTACGGGACCCGTACGAGCAGTACTTC.

CDR3 sequence: CASSYVGGAGTDTQYF. The CDR3 bases are TGTGCCAGCAGTTACGTCGGGGGGGCCGGGACAGATACGCAGTATTTT. The chain combines TRBV6-5 with TRBJ2-3, with 8 bases that match TRBD2. Germline V gene sequence: CDR1 MNHEY, CDR2 SVGAGI. V lost 2 bases, J lost 3 bases, and 7 bases stayed unmatched. CDR3 length: 16 amino acids.

The J gene is TRBJ1-1, the V gene TRBV14; D remains unclear. Trimming removed 1 base from V and 1 base from J, with 7 bases in between. Germline V gives CDR1 SGHDN, CDR2 FVKESK. CDR3 size: 14 residues. The CDR3 DNA reads TGTGCCAGCAGCCAAGGATTCGGGAACACTGAAGCTTTCTTT. Translation gives CASSQGFGNTEAFF.

This chain connects TRBV2 to TRBJ1-6; the D gene is possibly TRBD1 (6 bases). The V end was cut by 4 bases, the J end by 0 bases, with 19 bases between. The CDR3 totals 19 residues. Germline CDR1 reads SNHLY; CDR2 reads FYNNEI. The CDR3 here is CASSVRDTFPSSYNSPLHF. The CDR3 region has the DNA TGTGCCAGCAGTGTACGGGACACCTTTCCTAGCTCCTATAATTCACCCCTCCACTTT.

The CDR3 region is CASSQDRSQNSYEQYF. CDR3 bases: TGCGCCAGCAGCCAAGATCGTTCTCAAAACTCCTACGAGCAGTACTTC. The gene calls are TRBV4-1 and TRBJ2-7; D call uncertain. The V end lost 0 bases, the J end lost 0 bases, and 12 bases lay between the germline ends. Germline V lookup: CDR1 MGHRA, CDR2 YSYEKL. The CDR3 consists of 16 residues.

This clone was seen a single time. The chain couples TRBV7-9 to TRBJ2-2; no clear D. The V end lost 4 bases, the J end lost 4 bases, and 7 bases lay between the germline ends. The CDR3 consists of 13 residues. Looked up from germline, CDR1 is SEHNR and CDR2 is FQNEAQ (reference sequence). The CDR3: CASSSDGTGELFF. The CDR3, as DNA: TGTGCCAGCAGCTCAGACGGCACCGGGGAGCTGTTTTTT. Together with reference TRBV7-9 and TRBJ2-2, the CDR3 gives the full variable domain: DTGVSQNPRHKITKRGQNVTFRCDPISEHNRLYWYRQTLGQGPEFLTYFQNEAQLEKSRLLSDRFSAERPKGSFSTLEIQRTEQGDSAMYLCASSSDGTGELFFGEGSRLTVL.

V gene TRBV29-1 combines with J gene TRBJ2-7; perhaps TRBD2 as D (6 bases). The CDR3 contains 13 residues. Germline V CDR1 and CDR2: SQVTM, ANQGSEA. V was cut by 4 bases and J by 3 bases, with 13 bases left in between. The CDR3 DNA reads as TGCAGCGTTGTCCCTATGGGAGGCTACGAGCAGTACTTC. This sequence encodes CSVVPMGGYEQYF.